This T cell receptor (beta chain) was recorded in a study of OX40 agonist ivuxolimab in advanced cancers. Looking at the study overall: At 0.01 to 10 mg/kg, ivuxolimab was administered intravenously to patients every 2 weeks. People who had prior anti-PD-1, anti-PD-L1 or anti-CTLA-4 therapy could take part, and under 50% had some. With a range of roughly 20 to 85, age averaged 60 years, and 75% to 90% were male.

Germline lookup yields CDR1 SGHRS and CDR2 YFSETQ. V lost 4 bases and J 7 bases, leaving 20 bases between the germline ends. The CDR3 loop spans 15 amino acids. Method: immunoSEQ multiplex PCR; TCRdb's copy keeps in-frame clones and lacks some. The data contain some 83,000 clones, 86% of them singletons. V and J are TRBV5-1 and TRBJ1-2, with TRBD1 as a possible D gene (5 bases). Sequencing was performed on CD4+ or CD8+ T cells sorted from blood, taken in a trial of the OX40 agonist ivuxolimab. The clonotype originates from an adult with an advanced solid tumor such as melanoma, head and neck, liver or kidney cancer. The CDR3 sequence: CASSRTTDSSTGYTF. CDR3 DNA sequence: TGCGCCAGCAGCCGAACCACTGACAGCTCCACTGGCTACACCTTC.